Described below is a single T cell receptor (beta chain) sequence and its context. It lacks a known antigen. No qualities accompany the bases; no much larger clone lies one base away. These data come from a study of blood T cells in healthy people across ages (dated by TCRdb to the mid-2010s). Background on the whole study: In model experiments, roughly one uniquely barcoded TCR beta cDNA molecule per two T cells was captured by template switching. Age-related changes in TCR beta repertoire diversity were measured in the study by deep sequencing normalized with unique cDNA molecular identifiers. The donors were divided into four age groups: young (average around 15 years), middle-aged (about 40), aged (about 60) and long-lived (around 80). To avoid experimental bias, donors of different ages were distributed randomly across sequencing lanes. For two donors (one aged 18 to 30 and one aged 80 or older), the study analyzed two additional independent replicas of 1 million unique cDNA reads from the same blood draw.

CDR1 and CDR2 are drawn from the germline V gene: KGHSY, FQNENV. V sheds 1 base and J sheds 2 bases, leaving 14 bases between their ends. Taken from cysteine to phenylalanine, the CDR3 has 16 residues. Left in the record is the CDR3 DNA by itself, 48 bases read in frame from the first base. Donors were a few dozen systemically healthy Caucasian individuals from Russia aged roughly 6 to 90 years. Around 9.8 milliliters of peripheral blood were collected from each donor into EDTA-treated Vacutainer tubes. Ficoll-Paque density-gradient centrifugation was used to isolate PBMCs, with at least 6 million obtained per sample. Total RNA, at least 6 micrograms per sample, was extracted from PBMCs with Trizol reagent. For every donor, flow cytometry on a PBMC aliquot measured the percentage of naive CD45RAhigh/CD27high T cells. Libraries were built with 5' RACE. Instrument used: Illumina HiSeq 2500. A second PCR of roughly 7 to 12 cycles was performed with a sample-barcoded 5' primer and a J-beta primer mix. A unique molecular identifier was introduced onto each TCR beta cDNA molecule by a template-switch 5' adaptor carrying 12 random nucleotides. Each sample yielded at least 2.5 million CDR3-containing paired-end reads. All of the RNA was converted into first-strand cDNA using the Mint cDNA synthesis kit, with a TRBC-specific oligonucleotide serving as the primer. Following uracil-DNA glycosylase treatment, all cDNA underwent a first 18-cycle PCR with the universal primers M1SS and BC2_uni_R. The authors processed their data as follows. Each sample was normalized by randomly selecting 1 million high-quality reads, each carrying a distinct molecular identifier. Instead of being binned into consensus sequences, reads with shared molecular identifiers were discarded. MiTCR, with a Q25 quality threshold and the strictest error-elimination algorithm, was used for CDR3 identification, clonotype clustering and error correction. A nonparametric unseen species model with Euler transformation was used to estimate lower-bound total TCR beta diversity. Using fastp trimming at Q25 and MiXCR clonotype assembly, TCRdb reanalyzed the public sequencing data and kept in-frame beta chains. Rows are unified per CDR3 protein, each entry keeping the most common DNA and genes. The V and J calls here are based on TCRdb, not the publication. Across this sample there are about 1.4 million distinct CDR3 sequences, with 59% seen only once. The ten largest account for roughly 7% of the sample.

The research as a whole found: Because profiling used bulk unsorted PBMCs, naive and antigen-experienced compartments could not be compared conclusively. The long-lived group showed more naive CD4+ T cells, fewer expanded clones and increased TCR diversity than the aged group, suggesting age selection. As age increased, observed TCR beta diversity per million T cells dropped in a roughly linear way, and a significant reduction was already evident by age 40. The percentage of naive T cells measured by flow cytometry correlated strongly with observed TCR beta diversity. Estimates of total diversity based on one million sequenced T cells were considered lower bounds and underestimates. Because the CMV infection status of the donors was unknown, age-related changes in expanded clonotypes may potentially have been confounded.

The receptor comes from a man between 18 and 29 years old in good health. Sequencing input: blood. The chain employs TRBV16 and TRBJ1-2, with no confident D gene call. The DNA sequence is given as TGTGCCAGCAGCCAATGGTCCCCCCTTGAGAACTATGGCTACACCTTC. The resulting protein is CASSQWSPLENYGYTF.